This T cell receptor (beta chain) appears in the sequencing data of a study of T cell changes during pregnancy in multiple sclerosis. This table comes from immunoSEQ multiplex PCR, and its TCRdb copy is limited to in-frame clones, with some not included. The sample contains 15,000 or so clones, around 82% of which appear only once. The V end was cut by 5 bases, the J end by 6 bases, with 17 bases between. The germline V gene encodes CDR1 MNHEY and CDR2 SVGAGI. This CDR3 has 14 residues. This sequence was found in a female donor in good health, enrolled as a control in a pregnancy study. The sequencing here drew on CD8+ T cells from peripheral blood mononuclear cells, taken in the third trimester of pregnancy. The rearrangement joins TRBV6-5 to TRBJ2-7; D possibly corresponds to TRBD2 (6 bases). CDR3: CASSQTGLLAEQYF. Written as DNA, the CDR3 is TGTGCCAGCAGTCAAACGGGACTCCTGGCCGAGCAGTACTTC.